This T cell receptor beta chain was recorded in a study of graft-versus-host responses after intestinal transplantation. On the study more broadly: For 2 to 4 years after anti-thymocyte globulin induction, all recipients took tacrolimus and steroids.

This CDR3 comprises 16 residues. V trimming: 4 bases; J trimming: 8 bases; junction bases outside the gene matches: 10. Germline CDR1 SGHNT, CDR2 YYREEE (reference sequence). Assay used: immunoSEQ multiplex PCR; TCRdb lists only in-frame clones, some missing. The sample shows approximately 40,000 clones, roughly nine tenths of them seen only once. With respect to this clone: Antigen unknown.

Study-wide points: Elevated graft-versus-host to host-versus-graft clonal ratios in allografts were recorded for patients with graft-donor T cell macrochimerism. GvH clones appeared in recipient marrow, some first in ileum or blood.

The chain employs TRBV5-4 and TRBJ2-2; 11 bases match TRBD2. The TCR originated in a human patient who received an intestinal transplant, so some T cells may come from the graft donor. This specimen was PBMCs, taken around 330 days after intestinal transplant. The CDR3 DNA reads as TGTGCCAGCAGCGGGGGACTAGCGGCCCAAGGAGGGGAGCTGTTTTTT. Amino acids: CASSGGLAAQGGELFF.